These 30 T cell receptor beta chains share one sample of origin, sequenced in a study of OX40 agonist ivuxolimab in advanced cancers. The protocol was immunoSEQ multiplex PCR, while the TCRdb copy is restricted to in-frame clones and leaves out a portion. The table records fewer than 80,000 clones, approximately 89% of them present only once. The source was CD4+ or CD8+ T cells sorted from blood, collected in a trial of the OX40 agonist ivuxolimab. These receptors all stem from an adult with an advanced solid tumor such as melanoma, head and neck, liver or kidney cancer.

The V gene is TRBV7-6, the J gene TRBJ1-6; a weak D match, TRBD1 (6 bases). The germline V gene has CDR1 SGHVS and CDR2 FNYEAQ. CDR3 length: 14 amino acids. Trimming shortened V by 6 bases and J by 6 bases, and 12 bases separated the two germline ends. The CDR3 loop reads CASSEQGANSPLHF. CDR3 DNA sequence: TGTGCCAGCAGTGAACAGGGTGCTAATTCACCCCTCCACTTT.

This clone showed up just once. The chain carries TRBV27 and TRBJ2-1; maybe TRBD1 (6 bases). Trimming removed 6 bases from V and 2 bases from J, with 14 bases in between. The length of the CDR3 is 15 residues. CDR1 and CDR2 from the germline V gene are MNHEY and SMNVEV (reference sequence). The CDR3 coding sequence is TGTGCCAGCAGCAGGGGACCGAACCCCTACAATGAGCAGTTCTTC. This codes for CASSRGPNPYNEQFF.

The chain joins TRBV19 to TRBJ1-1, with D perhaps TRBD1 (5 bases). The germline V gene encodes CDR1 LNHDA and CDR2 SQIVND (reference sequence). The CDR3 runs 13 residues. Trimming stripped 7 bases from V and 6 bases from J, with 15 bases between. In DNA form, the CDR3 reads TGTGCCAGTACCCCGTTGCAGGGTGCTGAAGCTTTCTTT. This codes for CASTPLQGAEAFF. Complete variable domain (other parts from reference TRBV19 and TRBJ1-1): DGGITQSPKYLFRKEGQNVTLSCEQNLNHDAMYWYRQDPGQGLRLIYYSQIVNDFQKGDIAEGYSVSREKKESFPLTVTSAQKNPTAFYLCASTPLQGAEAFFGQGTRLTVV.

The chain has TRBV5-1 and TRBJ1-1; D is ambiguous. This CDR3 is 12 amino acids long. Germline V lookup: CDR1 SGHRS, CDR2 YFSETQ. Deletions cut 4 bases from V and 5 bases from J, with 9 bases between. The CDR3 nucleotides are TGCGCCAGCAGCCTCGGCCGAACTGAAGCTTTCTTT. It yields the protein CASSLGRTEAFF. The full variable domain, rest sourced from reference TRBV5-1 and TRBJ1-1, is KAGVTQTPRYLIKTRGQQVTLSCSPISGHRSVSWYQQTPGQGLQFLFEYFSETQRNKGNFPGRFSGRQFSNSRSEMNVSTLELGDSALYLCASSLGRTEAFFGQGTRLTVV.

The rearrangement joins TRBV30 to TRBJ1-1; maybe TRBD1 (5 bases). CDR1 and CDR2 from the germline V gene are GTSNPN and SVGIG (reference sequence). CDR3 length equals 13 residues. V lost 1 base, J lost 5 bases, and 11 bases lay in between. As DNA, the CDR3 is TGTGCCTGGAGTGCGGACATTAAAACTGAAGCTTTCTTT. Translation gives CAWSADIKTEAFF.

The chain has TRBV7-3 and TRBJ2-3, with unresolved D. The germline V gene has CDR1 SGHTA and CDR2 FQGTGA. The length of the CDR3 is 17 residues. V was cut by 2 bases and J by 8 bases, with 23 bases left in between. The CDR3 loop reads CASSLSRTQPPFSTQYF. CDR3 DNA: TGTGCCAGCAGCTTATCTAGGACCCAACCGCCCTTTAGTACGCAGTATTTT.

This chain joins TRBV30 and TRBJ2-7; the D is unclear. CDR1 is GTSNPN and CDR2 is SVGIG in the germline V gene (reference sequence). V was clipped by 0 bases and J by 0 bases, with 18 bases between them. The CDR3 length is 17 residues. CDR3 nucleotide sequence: TGTGCCTGGAGTGTACGTTTATGGCATCCACGCTCCTACGAGCAGTACTTC. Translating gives CAWSVRLWHPRSYEQYF.

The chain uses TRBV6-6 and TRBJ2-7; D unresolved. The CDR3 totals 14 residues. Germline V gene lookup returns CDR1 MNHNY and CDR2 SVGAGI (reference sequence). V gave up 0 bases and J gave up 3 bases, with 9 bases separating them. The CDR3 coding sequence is TGTGCCAGCAGTTACTCCATAGGTGGCTACGAGCAGTACTTC. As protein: CASSYSIGGYEQYF.

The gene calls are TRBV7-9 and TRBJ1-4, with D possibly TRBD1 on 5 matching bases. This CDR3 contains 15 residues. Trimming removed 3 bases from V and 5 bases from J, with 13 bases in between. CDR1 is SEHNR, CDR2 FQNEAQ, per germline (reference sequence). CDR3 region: CASSFGGDLNEKLFF. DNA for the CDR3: TGTGCCAGCAGCTTCGGTGGGGACCTCAATGAAAAACTGTTTTTT. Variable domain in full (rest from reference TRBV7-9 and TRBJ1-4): DTGVSQNPRHKITKRGQNVTFRCDPISEHNRLYWYRQTLGQGPEFLTYFQNEAQLEKSRLLSDRFSAERPKGSFSTLEIQRTEQGDSAMYLCASSFGGDLNEKLFFGSGTQLSVL.

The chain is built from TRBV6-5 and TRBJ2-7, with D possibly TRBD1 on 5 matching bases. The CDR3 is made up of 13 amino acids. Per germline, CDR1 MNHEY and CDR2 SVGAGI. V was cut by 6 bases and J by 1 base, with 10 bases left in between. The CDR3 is CASSPTGSYEQYF. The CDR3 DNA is TGTGCCAGCAGCCCCACAGGATCCTACGAGCAGTACTTC.

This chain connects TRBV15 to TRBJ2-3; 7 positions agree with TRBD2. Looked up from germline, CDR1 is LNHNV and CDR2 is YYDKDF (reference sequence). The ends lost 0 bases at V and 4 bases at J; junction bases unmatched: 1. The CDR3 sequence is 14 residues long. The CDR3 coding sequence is TGTGCCACCAGCAGAGACGGGAGGTCAGATACGCAGTATTTT. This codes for CATSRDGRSDTQYF.

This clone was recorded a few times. The CDR3 here is CASSFGQKNEQFF. As DNA, the CDR3 is TGTGCCAGCAGCTTCGGACAGAAGAATGAGCAGTTCTTC. The rearrangement links TRBV7-8 to TRBJ2-1; tentatively, D is TRBD1 (6 bases). The V end was cut by 3 bases, the J end by 7 bases, with 10 bases between. Germline V lookup: CDR1 SGHVS, CDR2 FQNEAQ. The CDR3 runs to 13 residues.

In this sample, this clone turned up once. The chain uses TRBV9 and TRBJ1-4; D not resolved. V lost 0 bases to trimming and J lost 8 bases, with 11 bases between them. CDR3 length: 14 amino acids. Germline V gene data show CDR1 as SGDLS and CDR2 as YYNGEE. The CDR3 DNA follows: TGTGCCAGCAGCGTAGAAGGGATAGGCGAAAAACTGTTTTTT. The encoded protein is CASSVEGIGEKLFF.

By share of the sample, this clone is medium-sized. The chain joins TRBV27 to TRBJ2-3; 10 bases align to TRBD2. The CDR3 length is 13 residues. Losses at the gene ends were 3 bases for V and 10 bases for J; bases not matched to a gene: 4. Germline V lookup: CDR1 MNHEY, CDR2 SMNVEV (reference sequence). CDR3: CASSFGLAAAQYF. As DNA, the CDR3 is TGTGCCAGCAGTTTCGGACTAGCGGCTGCGCAGTATTTT.

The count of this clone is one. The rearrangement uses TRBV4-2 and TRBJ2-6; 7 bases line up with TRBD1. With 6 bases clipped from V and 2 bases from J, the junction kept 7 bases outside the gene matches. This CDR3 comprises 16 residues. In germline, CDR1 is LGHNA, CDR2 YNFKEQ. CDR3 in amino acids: CASSFVQGTGANVLTF. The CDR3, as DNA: TGTGCCAGCAGTTTTGTACAGGGGACTGGGGCCAACGTCCTGACTTTC.

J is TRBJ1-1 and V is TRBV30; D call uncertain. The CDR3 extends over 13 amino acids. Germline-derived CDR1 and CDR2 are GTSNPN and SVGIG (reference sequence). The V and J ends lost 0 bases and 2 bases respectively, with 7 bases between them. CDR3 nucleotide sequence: TGTGCCTGGAGTGTATTGTCTAACACTGAAGCTTTCTTT. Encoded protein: CAWSVLSNTEAFF.

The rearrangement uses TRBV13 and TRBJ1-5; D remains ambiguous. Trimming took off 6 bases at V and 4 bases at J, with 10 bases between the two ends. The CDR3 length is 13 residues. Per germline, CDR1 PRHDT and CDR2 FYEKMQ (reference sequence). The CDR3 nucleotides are TGTGCCAGCAGTTTCAGTGGAAATCAGCCCCAGCATTTT. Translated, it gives CASSFSGNQPQHF.

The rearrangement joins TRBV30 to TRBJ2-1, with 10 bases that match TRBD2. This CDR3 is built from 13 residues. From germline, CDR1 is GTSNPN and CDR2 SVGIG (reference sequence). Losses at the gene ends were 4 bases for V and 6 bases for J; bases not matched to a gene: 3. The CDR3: CAWTSGSTNEQFF. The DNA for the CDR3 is TGTGCCTGGACTAGCGGGAGTACCAATGAGCAGTTCTTC. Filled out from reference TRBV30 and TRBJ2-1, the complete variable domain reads SQTIHQWPATLVQPVGSPLSLECTVEGTSNPNLYWYRQAAGRGLQLLFYSVGIGQISSEVPQNLSASRPQDRQFILSSKKLLLSDSGFYLCAWTSGSTNEQFFGPGTRLTVL.

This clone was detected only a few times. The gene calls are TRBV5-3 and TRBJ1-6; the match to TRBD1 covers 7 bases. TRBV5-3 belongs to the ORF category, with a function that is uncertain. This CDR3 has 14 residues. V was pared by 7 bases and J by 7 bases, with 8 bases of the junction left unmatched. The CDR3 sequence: CARSRDRRNSPLHF. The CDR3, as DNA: TGTGCCAGATCGCGGGACAGACGAAATTCACCCCTCCACTTT.

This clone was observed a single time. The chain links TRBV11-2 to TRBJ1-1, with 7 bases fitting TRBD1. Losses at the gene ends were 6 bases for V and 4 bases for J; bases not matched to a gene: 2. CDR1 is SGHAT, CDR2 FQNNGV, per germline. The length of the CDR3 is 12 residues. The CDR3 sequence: CASSTGVTEAFF. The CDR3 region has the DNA TGTGCCAGCAGTACAGGGGTCACTGAAGCTTTCTTT.

CDR3 residues: CASRLLAKVTDTQYF. For the CDR3, the DNA is TGTGCCAGCAGGTTACTAGCGAAGGTCACAGATACGCAGTATTTT. The chain employs TRBV5-6 and TRBJ2-3, with TRBD2 matching over 7 bases. Trimming cost V 5 bases and J 2 bases; bases outside gene matches: 8. Germline V gene data show CDR1 as SGHDT and CDR2 as YYEEEE. This CDR3 has 15 residues.

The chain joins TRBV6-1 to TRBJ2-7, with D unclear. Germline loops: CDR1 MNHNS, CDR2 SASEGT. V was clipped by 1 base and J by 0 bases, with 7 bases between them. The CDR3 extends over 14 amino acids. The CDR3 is CASSEGTVSYEQYF. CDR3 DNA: TGTGCCAGCAGTGAAGGGACGGTCTCCTACGAGCAGTACTTC.

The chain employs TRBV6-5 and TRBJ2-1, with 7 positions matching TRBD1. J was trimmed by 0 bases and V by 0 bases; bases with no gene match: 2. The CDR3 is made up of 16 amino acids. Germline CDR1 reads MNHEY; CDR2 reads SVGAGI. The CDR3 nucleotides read TGTGCCAGCAGTTACTCTGCAGGGGGCTCCTACAATGAGCAGTTCTTC. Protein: CASSYSAGGSYNEQFF.

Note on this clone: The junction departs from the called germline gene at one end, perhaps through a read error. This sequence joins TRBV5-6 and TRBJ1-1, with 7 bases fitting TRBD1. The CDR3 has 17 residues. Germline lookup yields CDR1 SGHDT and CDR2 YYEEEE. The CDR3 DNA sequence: TGTGCCAGCAGCGGATTCGGGATCTCAGGGGGAGATACTGAAACTTTCTTT. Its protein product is CASSGFGISGGDTETFF. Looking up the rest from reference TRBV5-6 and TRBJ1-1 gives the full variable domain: DAGVTQSPTHLIKTRGQQVTLRCSPKSGHDTVSWYQQALGQGPQFIFQYYEEEERQRGNFPDRFSGHQFPNYSSELNVNALLLGDSALYLCASSGFGISGGDTETFFGQGTRLTVV.

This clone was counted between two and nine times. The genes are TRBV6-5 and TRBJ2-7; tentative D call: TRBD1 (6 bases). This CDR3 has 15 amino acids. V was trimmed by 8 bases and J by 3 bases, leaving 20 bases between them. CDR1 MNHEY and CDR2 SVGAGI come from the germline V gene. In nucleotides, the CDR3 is TGTGCCAGCCTCCGCTCGCCAGGGGCGATCTACGAGCAGTACTTC. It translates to CASLRSPGAIYEQYF.

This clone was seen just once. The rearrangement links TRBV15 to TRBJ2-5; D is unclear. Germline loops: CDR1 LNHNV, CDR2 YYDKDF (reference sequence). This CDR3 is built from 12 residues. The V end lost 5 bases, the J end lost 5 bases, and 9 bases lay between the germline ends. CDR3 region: CATSPRRETQYF. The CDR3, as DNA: TGTGCCACCAGCCCGAGGCGGGAGACCCAGTACTTC.

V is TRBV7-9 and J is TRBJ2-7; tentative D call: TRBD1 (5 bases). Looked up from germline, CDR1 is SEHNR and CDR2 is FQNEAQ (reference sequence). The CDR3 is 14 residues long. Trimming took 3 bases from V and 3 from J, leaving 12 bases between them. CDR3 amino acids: CASSLRQGIYEQYF. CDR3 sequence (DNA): TGTGCCAGCAGCTTGCGGCAGGGAATCTACGAGCAGTACTTC.

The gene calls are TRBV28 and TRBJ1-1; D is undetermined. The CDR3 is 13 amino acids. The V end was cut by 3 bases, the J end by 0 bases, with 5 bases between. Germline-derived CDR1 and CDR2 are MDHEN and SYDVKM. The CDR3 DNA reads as TGTGCCAGCAGTTTGAGTCTGAACACTGAAGCTTTCTTT. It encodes CASSLSLNTEAFF.

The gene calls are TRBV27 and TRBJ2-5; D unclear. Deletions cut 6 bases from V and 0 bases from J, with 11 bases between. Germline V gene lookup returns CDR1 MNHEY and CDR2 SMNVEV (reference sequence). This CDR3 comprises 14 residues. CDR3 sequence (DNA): TGTGCCAGCAGCCTAAGACCGTACCAAGAGACCCAGTACTTC. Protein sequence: CASSLRPYQETQYF.

The CDR3 loop reads CASSWYSGNYEQYF. In DNA form, the CDR3 reads TGTGCCAGCAGTTGGTATAGCGGAAACTACGAGCAGTACTTC. This chain joins TRBV27 and TRBJ2-7, with a weak D call TRBD2 (6 bases). This CDR3 contains 14 residues. Trimming removed 4 bases from V and 3 bases from J, with 13 bases in between. CDR1 and CDR2 from the germline V gene are MNHEY and SMNVEV (reference sequence).